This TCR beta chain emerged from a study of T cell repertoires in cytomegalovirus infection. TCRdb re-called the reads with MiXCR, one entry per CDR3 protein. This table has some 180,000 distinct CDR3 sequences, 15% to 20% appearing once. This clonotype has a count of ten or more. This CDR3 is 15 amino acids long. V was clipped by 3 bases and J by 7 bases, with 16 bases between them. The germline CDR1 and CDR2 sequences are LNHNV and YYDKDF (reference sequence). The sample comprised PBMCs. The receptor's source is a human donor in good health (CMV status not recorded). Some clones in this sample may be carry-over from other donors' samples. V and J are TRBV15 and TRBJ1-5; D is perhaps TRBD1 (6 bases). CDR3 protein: CATSRGWGAEQPQHF. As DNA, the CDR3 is TGTGCCACCAGCAGGGGTTGGGGGGCCGAACAGCCCCAGCATTTT.